This T cell receptor beta chain is from a study of shared clonotypes between healthy human individuals (dated by TCRdb to about 2020). For the study in its entirety: The cohort comprised a couple of women and a few men aged 18 to 49 years. To increase sequencing depth and limit assay-specific biases, different laboratories used diverse techniques to prepare libraries and sequence TCR repertoires. Between about 0.94 and 8.9 billion PBMCs per donor were obtained by leukapheresis. Blood TCR repertoires of a handful of healthy adults were deeply sequenced to estimate repertoire size and the extent of clonotype sharing between individuals. For each donor, CD4 naive and CD4 memory were each given three plates, CD8 naive was given two plates, and CD8 memory was given one plate.

The CDR3, cysteine through phenylalanine, is 14 amino acids long. The only DNA kept is the CDR3, 42 bases in frame from the first base. The CDR1 and CDR2 encoded by the germline V gene are SGHVS and FNYEAQ. Trimming at the junction amounts to 5 bases on V and 2 bases on J, and the germline ends lie 10 bases apart. Beyond this particular receptor, the publication reports: Even with the large sequencing depth, rarefaction of the sorted-subset datasets indicated that sequencing was incomplete. Higher generation probabilities were observed for clonotypes shared by all four sorted-subset donors than for non-shared clonotypes. Estimated clonotype richness was generally larger for naive than for memory subsets. Because the study included only a small number of donors, the genetic and exposure-history diversity represented was limited. Across a few donors, 4.5% to 6.5% of naive CD4, roughly 3.4% of naive CD8, roughly 2.3% of memory CD4, and 0.4% of memory CD8 clonotypes were shared. Only blood was sampled, and tissue TCR repertoires likely differ from those in blood. Pairwise subsampling led to the expectation that sequencing depth would affect the degree of clonotype sharing among donors.

Concerning this clone itself: This clone's antigen is unknown. No base quality values were provided; no much bigger clone lies one nucleotide off.

Healthy HIV-negative adults with no recently reported acute infections or vaccinations were included as donors. Every donor was a Caucasian adult residing in Nashville, Tennessee, USA. CD4+ T cells were enriched through magnetic negative selection, after which naive cells were positively selected on CD45RA and the remaining negative fraction served as the memory subset. Blood was collected by leukapheresis, and PBMCs were isolated by Ficoll-Histopaque density gradient centrifugation and then cryopreserved in liquid nitrogen vapor phase. Analytical flow cytometry was used to check the purity and quantity of each magnetically sorted T cell population. Genomic DNA was isolated from every sorted fraction and measured by UV absorbance on a Nanodrop 2000c. Using the deep immunoSEQ assay, TCR CDR3 regions were amplified from genomic DNA by multiplex PCR. Genomic DNA extracted from each cell subset was distributed evenly over all wells of several immunoSEQ 96-well plates, and each plate served as one replicate. For sorted subsets, 200 to 250 ng of genomic DNA, equivalent to 25,000 to 35,000 T cell genomes, went into each replicate PCR. The purified libraries were quantified using a Qubit 3.0 fluorometer, sized with a Bioanalyzer 2100, and then quantified again using the KAPA Library Quantification kit. Each immunoSEQ 96-well plate was sequenced on its own single-read 150-cycle Illumina NextSeq 550 flow cell. Under the source paper's analysis protocol: Because the immunoSEQ output held only junctional sequences and lacked quality scores, the filtering could not match the filtering applied to full-length reads. Sequences were annotated with PyIR, a Python wrapper for IgBLAST v1.9, and V/J genes and CDR3 were assigned using IMGT germline references. Reads were filtered out if the reads had weak V/J assignments (E-value above 1e-6), no CDR3, stop codons, out-of-frame junctions, or ambiguous translated residues. A V3J clonotype was defined by an identical inferred V gene, J gene, and CDR3 amino acid sequence. Percentage overlap between repertoires was calculated by dividing the number of shared unique clonotypes by the size of the smaller repertoire. RTK rarefaction, the Chao1 estimator, and Recon v2.1 estimates of unobserved clonotypes were used to assess repertoire richness. For all TCRbeta clonotypes obtained by the gDNA method from a few donors, generation probabilities were computed with OLGA. The clones in this table, taken by TCRdb from immuneACCESS, are in-frame only. Not every clone is retained; where verified, under half of the shortfall comes from an unresolved V gene, and the cause of the rest is unknown. V, J and clone size derive from that table, while D and trimming were established from the DNA sequence. Across this sample there are about 640,000 clones, with approximately 75% seen only once. The ten most abundant clones make up approximately 1.8% of the sample.

This receptor was obtained from a woman aged 25 to 45 in good health. This receptor chain uses TRBV7-6 and TRBJ1-5; the D gene is unclear. The sample was memory CD4+ T cells sorted from blood. Explained via the paper, the cell subset or site label denotes: CD45RA-negative fraction. CDR3 sequence: CASSLSAGNQPQHF. The nucleotide sequence is TGTGCCAGCAGCCTATCGGCCGGCAATCAGCCCCAGCATTTT.